The next 17 T cell receptor beta chains were all read from a single sample in a study of blood T cell repertoires in COVID-19 (TCRdb year 2020). Libraries were made using the immunoSEQ multiplex PCR assay. As stored in TCRdb, this immuneACCESS dataset retains in-frame rearrangements with V and J assigned. A fraction of the clones does not appear; measured against another copy, unresolved V genes explain less than half of the discrepancy, and the remainder lacks a known reason. Across this sample there are some 390,000 clones, with 85% to 90% seen only once. The ten largest clones capture 0.95% to 1.2% of the sample. The specimen sequenced was PBMCs or T cells enriched from blood (not recorded which). Every receptor here comes from a man aged 25 to 45 who had recovered from COVID-19.

V gene TRBV28 combines with J gene TRBJ2-5, with 7 nucleotides matching TRBD2. Per the germline V gene, CDR1 is MDHEN and CDR2 is SYDVKM. V lost 5 bases and J lost 5; bases outside the gene matches: 14. This CDR3 region has 16 residues. The CDR3 region is CASSPNLGGGSETQYF. The CDR3 DNA reads as TGTGCCAGCAGTCCAAATCTAGGCGGGGGTTCCGAGACCCAGTACTTC. Full variable domain (remainder filled in from reference TRBV28 and TRBJ2-5): DVKVTQSSRYLVKRTGEKVFLECVQDMDHENMFWYRQDPGLGLRLIYFSYDVKMKEKGDIPEGYSVSREKKERFSLILESASTNQTSMYLCASSPNLGGGSETQYFGPGTRLLVL.

The chain is built from TRBV7-9 and TRBJ2-1, with TRBD2 as a possible D gene (6 bases). The CDR3 covers 15 residues. Germline assignment: CDR1 SEHNR and CDR2 FQNEAQ (reference sequence). The V end was cut by 2 bases, the J end by 3 bases, with 11 bases between. The CDR3 here is CASSLFLADYNEQFF. The CDR3 bases are TGTGCCAGCAGCTTATTTTTAGCGGACTACAATGAGCAGTTCTTC. Using reference TRBV7-9 and TRBJ2-1 for the parts outside the CDR3, the full variable domain is DTGVSQNPRHKITKRGQNVTFRCDPISEHNRLYWYRQTLGQGPEFLTYFQNEAQLEKSRLLSDRFSAERPKGSFSTLEIQRTEQGDSAMYLCASSLFLADYNEQFFGPGTRLTVL.

The chain joins TRBV12-3 or TRBV12-4 to TRBJ2-1; D perhaps matches TRBD2 (7 bases). The CDR3 is 13 residues long. The ends were cut back, 3 bases at V and 9 bases at J, with 12 bases in the middle. DNA for the CDR3: TGTGCCAGCAGTTTCCCGGGGGGCGCTGAGCAGTTCTTC. Amino acids: CASSFPGGAEQFF.

This chain connects TRBV24-1 to TRBJ1-1; a possible D gene is TRBD1 (6 bases). Germline CDR1 KGHDR, CDR2 SFDVKD. The CDR3 has 12 residues. Trimming cost V 4 bases and J 10 bases, with 12 bases left between them. The CDR3 spells CATSDQQGGAFF. The CDR3 nucleotides are TGTGCCACCAGTGACCAACAGGGTGGAGCTTTCTTT.

The chain combines TRBV30 with TRBJ2-7, with 7 bases identical to TRBD2. CDR3 length equals 13 residues. Per germline, CDR1 GTSNPN and CDR2 SVGIG (reference sequence). The V segment lost 5 bases and the J segment 4 bases; nucleotides outside the gene matches: 8. The CDR3 protein is CAWLTSRGYEQYF. The DNA of the CDR3 is TGTGCCTGGCTGACTAGCCGGGGATACGAGCAGTACTTC.

The V gene is TRBV28, the J gene TRBJ2-7; TRBD2 matches 7 bases. Trimming at V came to 2 bases and at J to 4 bases, leaving 8 bases not matched to a gene. The germline CDR1 and CDR2 sequences are MDHEN and SYDVKM. The CDR3 length is 15 residues. CDR3 amino acids: CASSLGGGGGYEQYF. The CDR3 DNA follows: TGTGCCAGCAGTTTAGGGGGGGGAGGAGGTTACGAGCAGTACTTC.

This chain joins TRBV28 and TRBJ2-7; D call uncertain. The CDR3 extends over 11 amino acids. V was clipped by 6 bases and J by 7 bases, with 10 bases between them. Germline-derived CDR1 and CDR2 are MDHEN and SYDVKM. The CDR3 spells CASSPHGEQYF. CDR3 DNA: TGTGCCAGCAGCCCGCACGGGGAGCAGTACTTC. Full variable domain (remainder filled in from reference TRBV28 and TRBJ2-7): DVKVTQSSRYLVKRTGEKVFLECVQDMDHENMFWYRQDPGLGLRLIYFSYDVKMKEKGDIPEGYSVSREKKERFSLILESASTNQTSMYLCASSPHGEQYFGPGTRLTVT.

J is TRBJ1-6 and V is TRBV6-5, with TRBD1 as a possible D gene (6 bases). The CDR3 sequence is 15 residues long. V was pared by 6 bases and J by 5 bases, with 14 bases between. The germline gives CDR1 MNHEY, CDR2 SVGAGI. The CDR3 DNA follows: TGTGCCAGCAGCCGCCAGGGGTTTGATAATTCACCCCTCCACTTT. This translates into CASSRQGFDNSPLHF.

The chain employs TRBV6-5 and TRBJ1-6; 7 bases fit TRBD1. The V gene's germline CDR1 is MNHEY and CDR2 SVGAGI. Germline trimming cut 7 bases from V and 2 bases from J; bases unmatched to any gene: 5. The CDR3 is 15 residues long. The CDR3 reads CASTEGATYNSPLHF. The CDR3 DNA reads TGTGCCAGCACAGAGGGGGCGACCTATAATTCACCCCTCCACTTT.

The rearrangement joins TRBV21-1 to TRBJ1-5; TRBD1 is the table's D call and was not checked against the DNA. TRBV21-1 constitutes a pseudogene. The CDR3 loop spans 14 amino acids. The CDR3 bases are TGTGCCAGCAGCAAAAGACAGGGGGGTCAGCCCCAGCATTTT. It codes for CASSKRQGGQPQHF.

The genes are TRBV18 and TRBJ2-1, with TRBD2 matching over 8 bases. Per germline, CDR1 KGHSH and CDR2 LQKENI. After removal of 3 bases from V and 7 bases from J, the junction contained 11 bases not matched to a gene. This CDR3 has 16 residues. For the CDR3, the DNA is TGTGCCAGCTCACCGGGTAGCGGGATAGGTTGGAATGAGCAGTTCTTC. Translated: CASSPGSGIGWNEQFF.

The rearrangement links TRBV10-2 to TRBJ2-3, with TRBD2 identical over 8 bases. The CDR3 extends over 15 amino acids. With V trimmed by 3 bases and J by 5 bases, 7 bases remained unmatched. CDR1 and CDR2 (germline): WSHSY, SAAADI. CDR3 DNA sequence: TGCGCCAGCAGTGAAGACGGGAGGGGGGGAGATACGCAGTATTTT. It encodes CASSEDGRGGDTQYF.

CDR3 sequence (DNA): TGTGCCAGCACGGGGGACAGCTGGACTGAAGCTTTCTTT. This gives the protein CASTGDSWTEAFF. The rearrangement joins TRBV12-3 or TRBV12-4 to TRBJ1-1, with 7 bases identical to TRBD1. J lost 5 bases, V lost 7 bases, and 7 bases had no gene match. The CDR3 totals 13 residues.

The chain joins TRBV5-1 to TRBJ1-6; 9 bases map to TRBD1. There are 16 residues in the CDR3. Germline lookup yields CDR1 SGHRS and CDR2 YFSETQ. V dropped 4 bases and J dropped 8; count of bases not matched to a gene: 10. The CDR3 protein is CASSGWDRDGDSPLHF. The CDR3 bases are TGCGCCAGCAGCGGCTGGGACAGGGATGGGGATTCACCCCTCCACTTT. Full variable domain (rest looked up from reference TRBV5-1 and TRBJ1-6): KAGVTQTPRYLIKTRGQQVTLSCSPISGHRSVSWYQQTPGQGLQFLFEYFSETQRNKGNFPGRFSGRQFSNSRSEMNVSTLELGDSALYLCASSGWDRDGDSPLHFGNGTRLTVT.

The chain carries TRBV5-1 and TRBJ2-3; 7 bases match TRBD1. Trimming at V came to 3 bases and at J to 2 bases, leaving 6 bases not matched to a gene. In germline, CDR1 is SGHRS, CDR2 YFSETQ. The CDR3 runs to 15 residues. Written as DNA, the CDR3 is TGCGCCAGCAGCTCAGGGACAGTGAACACAGATACGCAGTATTTT. This gives the protein CASSSGTVNTDTQYF.

In its sample, this clone was seen once. The chain employs TRBV28 and TRBJ2-7; 10 bases agree with TRBD2. Trimming at V came to 6 bases and at J to 0 bases, leaving 5 bases not matched to a gene. Per germline, CDR1 MDHEN and CDR2 SYDVKM. This CDR3 has 15 residues. The CDR3: CASSKAGGSSYEQYF. DNA of the CDR3: TGTGCCAGCAGCAAAGCGGGAGGGAGCTCCTACGAGCAGTACTTC.

This chain joins TRBV5-8 and TRBJ1-2, with 9 bases fitting TRBD1. The CDR3 is made up of 15 amino acids. CDR1 SGHTS and CDR2 YDEGEE come from the germline V gene. V shed 2 bases and J 3 bases; nucleotides not matched to a gene: 5. CDR3 region: CASSFLQGAYYGYTF. In DNA form, the CDR3 reads TGTGCCAGCAGCTTCCTACAGGGGGCGTACTATGGCTACACCTTC.